This TCR beta chain stems from a study of shared clonotypes between healthy human individuals. Study context: Every donor yielded three CD4 naive, three CD4 memory, two CD8 naive and one CD8 memory plate.

V shed 2 bases and J 4 bases; nucleotides not matched to a gene: 8. From germline, CDR1 is SNHLY and CDR2 FYNNEI. CDR3 length equals 18 residues. Sequenced by immunoSEQ multiplex PCR; TCRdb stores in-frame clones only, minus some. The sample records roughly 2.5 million clones, roughly 92% being singletons. This rearrangement joins TRBV2 to TRBJ2-3; TRBD2 matches 14 bases. The receptor comes from a man younger than 30 in good health. Material for sequencing was naive CD4+ T cells sorted from blood. This sample's subset: CD45RA+ positively selected. The CDR3 loop is CASSEKGLAGEGADTQYF. Written as DNA, the CDR3 is TGTGCCAGCAGTGAAAAGGGACTAGCGGGAGAAGGCGCAGATACGCAGTATTTT. Complete variable domain (other parts from reference TRBV2 and TRBJ2-3): EPEVTQTPSHQVTQMGQEVILRCVPISNHLYFYWYRQILGQKVEFLVSFYNNEISEKSEIFDDQFSVERPDGSNFTLKIRSTKLEDSAMYFCASSEKGLAGEGADTQYFGPGTRLTVL.